The T cell receptor (beta chain) described here comes from a study of chemoradiotherapy in HPV16-positive cancers. CDR1 and CDR2 from the germline V gene are SGHTA and FQGNSA. With V trimmed by 4 bases and J by 4 bases, 4 bases remained unmatched. The CDR3 is made up of 15 amino acids. Repertoires were sampled repeatedly during chemoradiotherapy. Study outcomes and limitations: For HPV16-positive patients, expanding HPV-responsive T cells associated with longer recurrence-free survival.

The assay was immunoSEQ multiplex PCR, and TCRdb's table has in-frame clones only and misses some. Of nearly 35,000 clones in the sample, roughly 90% are singletons; the top ten hold 3.6%. Turning to this clone: The antigen remains unidentified.

The starting material was blood, obtained from a patient who underwent chemoradiotherapy. The sequence came from a human donor with HPV-associated anogenital cancer. This rearrangement joins TRBV7-2 to TRBJ2-7; 13 positions match TRBD2. This chain's CDR3 is CASSWTSGGGYEQYF. The DNA of the CDR3 is TGTGCCAGCAGCTGGACTAGCGGGGGTGGATACGAGCAGTACTTC.